Sequencing of this TCR beta chain was carried out in a study of T-cell reconstitution after alpha-beta-depleted transplantation in children. The study's findings and limits: T-cell counts and diversity were attributed mostly to newly produced T cells one year after transplant. Some patients' high day-60 TCRbeta diversity was traced to surviving recipient T cells and thymic progenitors. Reportedly, roughly two months post-transplant, alpha-beta T cells arose from several hundred expanded graft clones.

In this sample, this clonotype turned up many times. Its antigen is still unknown. The library targeted TCRbeta and was prepared with unique molecular identifiers. One entry per CDR3 protein, called by TCRdb with MiXCR from the PCR reads. The sample contains fewer than 550,000 distinct CDR3 sequences, about 11% of which appear only once. The V gene lost 0 bases and the J gene lost 8 bases, with 11 bases spanning the gap. Per the germline V gene, CDR1 is MGHDK and CDR2 is SYGVNS. This CDR3 region has 14 residues. This material consisted of PBMCs, taken before TCRalphabeta/CD19-depleted stem cell transplant. The receptor was derived from a child aged 2-15 years with inherited bone marrow failure, due to receive a stem cell transplant. The rearrangement links TRBV25-1 to TRBJ2-1; the D call may be TRBD1 or TRBD2 (6 bases each). The DNA of the CDR3 is TGTGCCAGCAGTGAATATTTAAGGGGGGATGAGCAGTTCTTC. It specifies CASSEYLRGDEQFF.